A few counts support the clone carrying this T cell receptor (beta chain). This specimen comes from a study of T-cell memory formation after mild COVID-19. About the study: TCR clusters mostly belonged to single donors.

TCRdb processed the 5' RACE reads anew with MiXCR; each CDR3 protein has one entry. Among over 450,000 distinct CDR3 sequences listed, roughly 22% were seen once. The germline gives CDR1 MNHEY, CDR2 SVGEGT. Trimming at V came to 2 bases and at J to 6 bases, leaving 10 bases not matched to a gene. The CDR3 runs to 16 residues. The sequence was collected from an adult woman who had mild COVID-19 (a few samples of this study predate the infection). Cell type and time point are not known. This chain joins TRBV6-2 or TRBV6-3 and TRBJ2-1; 7 nucleotides agree with TRBD2. The sample taken for sequencing was PBMCs or a T cell subset sorted from them (not recorded which). CDR3 amino acids: CASSYDVVAGSNEQFF. CDR3 in DNA: TGTGCCAGCAGTTACGATGTGGTAGCGGGTTCCAATGAGCAGTTCTTC.